A selection of T cell receptor beta chains follows, all from one sample in a study of blood T cell repertoires in COVID-19. Libraries were prepared by immunoSEQ multiplex PCR; TCRdb keeps only in-frame clonotypes and omits some of them. The sample has about 250,000 clones; about 84% are singletons. Sequenced input: peripheral blood. These receptor sequences come from an elderly woman with COVID-19, enrolled during active disease. The conserved cysteine and the conserved F or W are not part of the CDR3 here. Fields, in order: J gene, V gene, CDR3 protein.

j_call: TRBJ2-6; v_call: TRBV28; cdr3_aa: ASSPRGSGANVLT
j_call: TRBJ1-5; v_call: TRBV16; cdr3_aa: ANPGAQPQH
j_call: TRBJ1-4; v_call: TRBV6-5; cdr3_aa: ASRRGRRFDEKLF
j_call: TRBJ1-5; v_call: TRBV25-1; cdr3_aa: ASSEGGKRDQPQH
j_call: TRBJ1-5; v_call: TRBV27; cdr3_aa: ASKRDGGGPNQPQH
j_call: TRBJ1-5; v_call: TRBV2; cdr3_aa: ASSGTGGPIGQPQH
j_call: TRBJ2-1; v_call: TRBV28; cdr3_aa: ASGSVYNEQF
j_call: TRBJ2-2; v_call: TRBV27; cdr3_aa: ASRIVGLLDGELF
j_call: TRBJ1-1; v_call: TRBV10-3; cdr3_aa: AIRHTNTEAF
j_call: TRBJ1-5; v_call: TRBV19; cdr3_aa: ASSILDNSNQPQH
j_call: TRBJ1-4; v_call: TRBV2; cdr3_aa: ASRATGGYFV
j_call: TRBJ2-1; v_call: TRBV4-1; cdr3_aa: ASSQEGLSYNEQF
j_call: TRBJ1-6; v_call: TRBV3-1/TRBV3-2; cdr3_aa: ASNFRGDSYNSPLH
j_call: TRBJ1-3; v_call: TRBV3-1/TRBV3-2; cdr3_aa: ASSQGGRSSGNTIY
j_call: TRBJ1-5; v_call: TRBV7-6; cdr3_aa: ASSLAPPGDLFQPQH
j_call: TRBJ1-6; v_call: TRBV5-1; cdr3_aa: ASSLGRTGFSYNSPLH
j_call: TRBJ1-1; v_call: TRBV28; cdr3_aa: ASSLAPHRQGANTEAF
j_call: TRBJ1-5; v_call: TRBV3-1/TRBV3-2; cdr3_aa: ASSQVTGEVPQH
j_call: TRBJ1-1; v_call: TRBV30; cdr3_aa: AWARTGGLSTEAF
j_call: TRBJ2-2; v_call: TRBV7-6; cdr3_aa: ASSLLAALNTGELF
j_call: TRBJ2-5; v_call: TRBV19; cdr3_aa: ASIPSGEPETQY
j_call: TRBJ2-3; v_call: TRBV19; cdr3_aa: ASSPWISGDTQY
j_call: TRBJ1-6; v_call: TRBV4-1; cdr3_aa: ASSPIGRASNSPLH
j_call: TRBJ1-2; v_call: TRBV4-1; cdr3_aa: ASSHPGTGSYGYT
j_call: TRBJ2-2; v_call: TRBV2; cdr3_aa: ASGSQGRNTGELF
j_call: TRBJ1-2; v_call: TRBV11-2; cdr3_aa: ASSRRGGPLYGYT